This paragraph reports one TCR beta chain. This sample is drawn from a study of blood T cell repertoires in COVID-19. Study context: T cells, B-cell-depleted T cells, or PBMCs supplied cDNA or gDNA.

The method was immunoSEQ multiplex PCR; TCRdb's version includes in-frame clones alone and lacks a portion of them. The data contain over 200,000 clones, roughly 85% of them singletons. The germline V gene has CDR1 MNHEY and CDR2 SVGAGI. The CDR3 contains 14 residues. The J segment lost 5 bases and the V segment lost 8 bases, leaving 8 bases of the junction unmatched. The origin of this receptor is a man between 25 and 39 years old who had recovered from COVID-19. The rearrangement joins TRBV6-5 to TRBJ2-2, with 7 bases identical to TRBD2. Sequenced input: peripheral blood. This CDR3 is CASYRGRGTGELFF. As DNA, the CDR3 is TGTGCCAGCTACCGAGGGCGGGGGACCGGGGAGCTGTTTTTT.